This TCR beta chain came from a study of blood T cell repertoires in COVID-19. Assignments of participants to cohorts depended upon their own reported clinical history. V was clipped by 2 bases and J by 7 bases; unmatched bases: 5. This CDR3 comprises 15 residues. Germline V gene lookup returns CDR1 SGHVS and CDR2 FNYEAQ. Here immunoSEQ multiplex PCR was the method, and the copy in TCRdb shows in-frame clones only, minus some. The repertoire holds over 150,000 clones, with approximately 79% as singletons. The material sequenced was PBMCs or T cells enriched from blood (not recorded which). The sequence derives from a man between 50 and 59 years old who had recovered from COVID-19. The chain carries TRBV7-6 and TRBJ1-6; TRBD1 matches 7 bases. CDR3 DNA sequence: TGTGCCAGCAGCTTAAGGTCAGGGGGGAATTCACCCCTCCACTTT. It yields the protein CASSLRSGGNSPLHF.